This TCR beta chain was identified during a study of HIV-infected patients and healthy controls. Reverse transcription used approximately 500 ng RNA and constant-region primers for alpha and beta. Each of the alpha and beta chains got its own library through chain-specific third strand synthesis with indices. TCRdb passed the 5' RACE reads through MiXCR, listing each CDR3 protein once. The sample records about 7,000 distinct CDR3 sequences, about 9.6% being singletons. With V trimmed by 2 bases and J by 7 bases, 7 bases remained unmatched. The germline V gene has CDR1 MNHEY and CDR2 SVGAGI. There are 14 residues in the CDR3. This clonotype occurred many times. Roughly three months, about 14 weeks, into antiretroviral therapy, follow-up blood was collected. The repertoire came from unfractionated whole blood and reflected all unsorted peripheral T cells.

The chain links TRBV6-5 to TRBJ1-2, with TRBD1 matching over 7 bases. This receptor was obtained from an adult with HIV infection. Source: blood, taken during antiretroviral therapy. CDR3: CASSYRTGAGGYTF. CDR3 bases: TGTGCCAGCAGTTACCGAACAGGGGCGGGTGGCTACACCTTC.